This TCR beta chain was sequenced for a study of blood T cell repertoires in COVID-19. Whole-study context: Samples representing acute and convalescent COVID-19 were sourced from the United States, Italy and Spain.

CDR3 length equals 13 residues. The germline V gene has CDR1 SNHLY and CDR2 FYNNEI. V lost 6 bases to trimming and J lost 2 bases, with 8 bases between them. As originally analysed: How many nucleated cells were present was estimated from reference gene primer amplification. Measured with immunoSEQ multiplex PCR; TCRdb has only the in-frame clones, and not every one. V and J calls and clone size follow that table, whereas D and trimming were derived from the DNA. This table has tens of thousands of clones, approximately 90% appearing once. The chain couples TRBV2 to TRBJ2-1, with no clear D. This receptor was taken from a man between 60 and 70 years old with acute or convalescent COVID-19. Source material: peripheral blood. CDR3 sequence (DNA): TGTGCCAGCAGGCGCTTACCCTACAATGAGCAGTTCTTC. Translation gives CASRRLPYNEQFF.